The rows below give T cell receptor beta chains drawn from one sample of a study of T cell responses to AZD1222 COVID-19 vaccine. Produced via immunoSEQ multiplex PCR; TCRdb's table is partial and in-frame only. The sample holds 100,000 to 150,000 clones, about 91% seen once. The source material was peripheral blood, sampled on day 0 of AZD1222 vaccination. All receptors come from an adult in good health. Both conserved end residues are part of each CDR3. Fields, in order: J gene, V gene, D gene, clone size, CDR3 DNA, CDR3 protein. D genes are given only for firm matches. A clone size is listed for some rows: how often the clone was seen (once, few, many), or a class if it is expanded.

J gene: TRBJ2-7; V gene: TRBV27; D gene: NA; clone size: NA; CDR3 DNA: TGTGCCAGCAGGTCGGCGGGGGCCGGGTCCTACGAGCAGTACTTC; CDR3 protein: CASRSAGAGSYEQYF
J gene: TRBJ1-1; V gene: TRBV7-8; D gene: NA; clone size: NA; CDR3 DNA: TGTGCCAGCAGTGGTTTCGACAGTGACACTGAAGCTTTCTTT; CDR3 protein: CASSGFDSDTEAFF
J gene: TRBJ2-5; V gene: TRBV2; D gene: NA; clone size: NA; CDR3 DNA: TGTGCCAGCAACCCGGAGAGGGAGACCCAGTACTTC; CDR3 protein: CASNPERETQYF
J gene: TRBJ1-2; V gene: TRBV7-2; D gene: NA; clone size: NA; CDR3 DNA: TGTGCCAGCAGCTTAGCGCTAGGGCAGGCAGTCAACTATGGCTACACCTTC; CDR3 protein: CASSLALGQAVNYGYTF
J gene: TRBJ2-1; V gene: TRBV19; D gene: TRBD2; clone size: NA; CDR3 DNA: TGTGCCAGTAGTATTGCGGGAGATCCCCCGTACAATGAGCAGTTCTTC; CDR3 protein: CASSIAGDPPYNEQFF
J gene: TRBJ1-4; V gene: TRBV6-5; D gene: NA; clone size: once; CDR3 DNA: TGTGCCAGCAGTTTCGGTTACCGCCCCGAGGAACTGTTTTTT; CDR3 protein: CASSFGYRPEELFF
J gene: TRBJ1-3; V gene: TRBV9; D gene: NA; clone size: NA; CDR3 DNA: TGTGCCAGCGAGAGAGACTCTGGAAACACCATATATTTT; CDR3 protein: CASERDSGNTIYF
J gene: TRBJ1-2; V gene: TRBV2; D gene: TRBD1; clone size: NA; CDR3 DNA: TGTGCCAGCAGCGATTACCGGGACAGGGTGGGCGGCTACACCTTC; CDR3 protein: CASSDYRDRVGGYTF
J gene: TRBJ1-5; V gene: TRBV7-9; D gene: NA; clone size: NA; CDR3 DNA: TGTGCCAGCAGCGTCGAGGGAAATCAGCCCCAGCATTTT; CDR3 protein: CASSVEGNQPQHF
J gene: TRBJ1-5; V gene: TRBV5-6; D gene: TRBD1; clone size: NA; CDR3 DNA: TGTGCCAGCAGCTTGAAGGGGGCCTATCAGCCCCAGCATTTT; CDR3 protein: CASSLKGAYQPQHF
J gene: TRBJ2-3; V gene: TRBV6-6; D gene: TRBD1; clone size: NA; CDR3 DNA: TGTGCCAGCAGACACGGACAGGCTGGGCCAGATACGCAGTATTTT; CDR3 protein: CASRHGQAGPDTQYF
J gene: TRBJ1-2; V gene: TRBV24-1; D gene: NA; clone size: once; CDR3 DNA: TGTGCCACCAGTGATTTGACCTCCGAGGGCTACACCTTC; CDR3 protein: CATSDLTSEGYTF
J gene: TRBJ1-1; V gene: TRBV29-1; D gene: NA; clone size: NA; CDR3 DNA: TGCAGCGTTGAAGGGAAATCGGCGGTCCCAGGTTGGAACACTGAAGCTTTCTTT; CDR3 protein: CSVEGKSAVPGWNTEAFF
J gene: TRBJ2-7; V gene: TRBV18; D gene: TRBD2; clone size: NA; CDR3 DNA: TGTGCCAGCTCACCCTACTACACTAGCGGGAGGGCGTACGAGCAGTACTTC; CDR3 protein: CASSPYYTSGRAYEQYF
J gene: TRBJ2-1; V gene: TRBV29-1; D gene: NA; clone size: NA; CDR3 DNA: TGCAGCGTCGTGGCGCCCGGGGAGCGCGAGCAGTTCTTC; CDR3 protein: CSVVAPGEREQFF
J gene: TRBJ2-1; V gene: TRBV6-5; D gene: NA; clone size: NA; CDR3 DNA: TGTGCCAGCAGCCGCAGGGAGCCCTACAATGAGCAGTTCTTC; CDR3 protein: CASSRREPYNEQFF
J gene: TRBJ1-2; V gene: TRBV25-1; D gene: NA; clone size: once; CDR3 DNA: TGTGCCAGCAGTGAAACAAGGGGAGCGAACTATGGCTACACCTTC; CDR3 protein: CASSETRGANYGYTF
J gene: TRBJ1-2; V gene: TRBV6-5; D gene: NA; clone size: once; CDR3 DNA: TGTGCCAGCCTCGGGTTGGCTGGCTACACCTTC; CDR3 protein: CASLGLAGYTF
J gene: TRBJ2-1; V gene: TRBV4-3; D gene: NA; clone size: NA; CDR3 DNA: TGCGCCAGCAGCAAAATCGGTAGCGGCTACAATGAGCAGTTCTTC; CDR3 protein: CASSKIGSGYNEQFF
J gene: TRBJ2-3; V gene: TRBV29-1; D gene: NA; clone size: NA; CDR3 DNA: TGCAGCGTGAAGGGGGGGCAATTAGTCACCGATACGCAGTATTTT; CDR3 protein: CSVKGGQLVTDTQYF